Presented here are 14 T cell receptor beta chains from one specimen sequenced in a study of hypomethylating agent response in myelodysplastic syndrome. The protocol was immunoSEQ multiplex PCR, while the TCRdb copy is restricted to in-frame clones and leaves out a portion. The table includes 3,000 to 3,500 clones, approximately 78% detected once. The starting material was bone marrow, obtained before or after starting hypomethylating agent treatment for myelodysplastic syndrome (not recorded which). The receptors here all came from a human donor with myelodysplastic syndrome.

V is TRBV18 and J is TRBJ2-7; no definite D call. The CDR3 runs to 13 residues. Germline assignment: CDR1 KGHSH and CDR2 LQKENI. V was shortened by 2 bases and J by 3 bases, with 8 bases between the two germline ends. The CDR3 loop reads CASSPGQYYEQYF. CDR3 DNA sequence: TGTGCCAGCTCACCAGGGCAGTACTACGAGCAGTACTTC.

This chain links TRBV18 with TRBJ2-7; possibly TRBD2 for D (6 bases). The germline V and J ends were trimmed by 2 bases and 5 bases, with 19 bases remaining between them. This CDR3 is built from 16 residues. CDR1 and CDR2 from the germline V gene are KGHSH and LQKENI. CDR3 residues: CASSPFTGGKYHEQYF. The CDR3 DNA reads TGTGCCAGCTCACCATTTACCGGGGGAAAGTACCACGAGCAGTACTTC.

The chain has TRBV2 and TRBJ2-1, with 8 bases identical to TRBD1. This CDR3 spans 17 amino acids. The germline CDR1 and CDR2 sequences are SNHLY and FYNNEI. Trimming cost V 8 bases and J 7 bases; bases outside gene matches: 19. For the CDR3, the DNA is TGTGCCAGCCGGCTCACAGGGGGTTTTTTGATCGGGAATGAGCAGTTCTTC. As protein: CASRLTGGFLIGNEQFF.

The rearrangement joins TRBV4-1 to TRBJ2-1, with 13 bases matching TRBD2. The CDR3 length is 16 residues. V was pared by 3 bases and J by 8 bases, with 7 bases of the junction left unmatched. Germline CDR1 is MGHRA and CDR2 is YSYEKL. This chain's CDR3 is CASSHQLAGGPDEQFF. In DNA, the CDR3 is TGCGCCAGCAGCCATCAACTAGCGGGAGGGCCTGATGAGCAGTTCTTC.

The V call is TRBV29-1, the J call TRBJ1-2, with TRBD1 as a possible D gene (5 bases). In germline, CDR1 is SQVTM, CDR2 ANQGSEA. This CDR3 has 15 residues. V gave up 3 bases and J gave up 3 bases, with 17 bases separating them. Written as DNA, the CDR3 is TGCAGCGTTGAGGGACGGCGCTTGAAGGACTATGGCTACACCTTC. Translation: CSVEGRRLKDYGYTF. Variable domain in full (rest from reference TRBV29-1 and TRBJ1-2): SAVISQKPSRDICQRGTSLTIQCQVDSQVTMMFWYRQQPGQSLTLIATANQGSEATYESGFVIDKFPISRPNLTFSTLTVSNMSPEDSSIYLCSVEGRRLKDYGYTFGSGTRLTVV.

In its sample, this clone was seen once. CDR3 sequence (DNA): TGTGCCAGCAGCGCCCTCGTTGGAGGTAGCACAGATACGCAGTATTTT. Its translation: CASSALVGGSTDTQYF. The chain couples TRBV9 to TRBJ2-3, with D perhaps TRBD2 (5 bases). Trimming left V 3 bases short and J 0 bases short, with 14 bases between. The germline V gene has CDR1 SGDLS and CDR2 YYNGEE. The CDR3 sequence is 16 residues long.

The chain employs TRBV19 and TRBJ2-6; D possibly corresponds to TRBD1 (6 bases). This CDR3 contains 17 residues. Germline V gives CDR1 LNHDA, CDR2 SQIVND (reference sequence). V lost 3 bases, J lost 0 bases, and 12 bases lay in between. CDR3 region: CASSMPRGNSGANVLTF. The DNA for the CDR3 is TGTGCCAGTAGTATGCCTAGGGGGAACTCTGGGGCCAACGTCCTGACTTTC.

Here the CDR3 DNA reads TGTGCCACCGAGCCCACGAGCTACAATGAGCAGTTCTTC. Translation: CATEPTSYNEQFF. This chain connects TRBV7-2 to TRBJ2-1; D call uncertain. This CDR3 is built from 13 residues. Trimming cost V 10 bases and J 3 bases, with 13 bases left between them. Germline V gene lookup returns CDR1 SGHTA and CDR2 FQGNSA.

This chain joins TRBV11-2 and TRBJ2-7; tentatively, D is TRBD1 (5 bases). The CDR3 extends over 12 amino acids. V shed 5 bases and J shed 3 bases, with 8 bases lying between them. The germline V gene has CDR1 SGHAT and CDR2 FQNNGV. This CDR3 reads CASSPDIYEQYF. CDR3 sequence (DNA): TGTGCCAGCAGCCCGGACATCTACGAGCAGTACTTC.

The rearrangement links TRBV21-1 to TRBJ2-3; the DNA was not compared with TRBD1, the D call given in the table. TRBV21-1 corresponds to a pseudogene. This CDR3 has 15 amino acids. CDR3 amino acids: CASSKEWTGLDTQYF. Written as DNA, the CDR3 is TGTGCCAGCAGCAAAGAGTGGACAGGCCTGGATACGCAGTATTTT.

V usage is TRBV11-3 and J usage is TRBJ2-7; D possibly corresponds to TRBD2 (5 bases). The CDR3 sequence is 14 residues long. Trimming removed 1 base at V and 2 bases at J, with 9 bases between. The germline gives CDR1 SGHNT, CDR2 YENEEA. The CDR3 spells CASSLGGSTYEQYF. The DNA of the CDR3 is TGTGCCAGCAGCTTAGGAGGGTCAACCTACGAGCAGTACTTC.

A note on this clone: At the DNA level, this CDR3 is encoded by other sequences in the same sample as well. The chain couples TRBV4-1 to TRBJ1-2; TRBD1 agrees at 9 bases. CDR1 and CDR2 from the germline V gene are MGHRA and YSYEKL. The CDR3 sequence is 14 residues long. The V gene end was trimmed by 4 bases and the J gene end by 4 bases; junction bases not matched to a gene: 4. DNA of the CDR3: TGCGCCAGCAGCCCGGGACAGGGTGGCTATGGCTACACCTTC. Translation gives CASSPGQGGYGYTF.

The chain is built from TRBV7-2 and TRBJ1-2; possibly TRBD1 for D (5 bases). The CDR3 spans 15 residues. The ends were cut back, 2 bases at V and 4 bases at J, with 14 bases in the middle. Germline CDR1 is SGHTA and CDR2 is FQGNSA. The CDR3 sequence: CASSLSVGGAYGYTF. The CDR3 nucleotides are TGTGCCAGCAGCTTAAGCGTCGGCGGGGCCTATGGCTACACCTTC.

The chain couples TRBV19 to TRBJ1-3; 8 bases line up with TRBD1. The CDR3 loop spans 16 amino acids. Trimming cost V 6 bases and J 4 bases; bases outside gene matches: 11. Germline lookup yields CDR1 LNHDA and CDR2 SQIVND (reference sequence). The CDR3 here is CASSLDRAFGGNTIYF. CDR3 coding DNA: TGTGCCAGTAGCCTGGACAGGGCGTTCGGCGGAAACACCATATATTTT.